This T cell receptor beta chain is drawn from a study of long-term antiretroviral therapy in people with HIV (dated by TCRdb to between 2020 and 2023). Background on the whole study: The earliest samples were collected about a decade before the 2015 WHO recommendation for immediate ART, when ART was typically delayed until CD4 counts fell. A retrospective serial study tested whether ART initiation and durable HIV suppression were associated with changes in peripheral blood TRB repertoire composition and diversity. The cohort contributed over 150 cryopreserved PBMC samples from 30 adults with confirmed HIV infection, collected serially over a mean of approximately 6 years (range 1-12). Eleven of the 30 participants with HIV were female. No cross-contamination during QIAcube processing was seen in test extractions of a monoclonal T-cell line run alongside around 30 polyclonal samples. The paper as a whole reports these results and caveats: The samples span the years 2004 to 2017, and the ART regimens used may be less effective than current regimens. At every time point, the repertoire was dominated by expanded TRB clones first identified before ART initiation, although this dominance fluctuated and, in many PLHIV, declined after ART. Unsorted PBMC were profiled instead of sorted CD4+ and CD8+ T cells because pre-ART samples had limited cell numbers. Inferences about post-ART repertoire changes are limited because no data were available on ART adherence, viral resistance or therapy changes. Narrower CDR3 length ranges were observed in HIV repertoires than in controls, and an antigen-experienced repertoire with only a slight naive shift after ART was suggested by the network structure. Starting ART was linked to a significant rise in TRB diversity, yet even after long-term ART the diversity remained significantly lower than in transplant donor controls. Limited PBMC availability meant only the TCR beta chain was sequenced, without alpha chain pairing.

Sequencing of the TRB variable region was done with the immunoSEQ hsTCRB v3.0 assay at survey level resolution. The targeted TRB sequencing depth was about 40,000-50,000 T-cell genomes per sample. TRB libraries were pooled and sequenced on an Illumina MiSeq using a v3 150-cycle kit. The original methods were these. Repertoire analysis was performed in R inside a reproducible Nextflow workflow that covered QC, data transformation and analysis. LymphoSeq2, an R package for exploring AIRR-Seq data, was used to implement custom analyses. Several samples that produced fewer than 5000 total TRB sequences were removed, so 188 HIV repertoires were analyzed. Among the roughly 200 retained HIV repertoires, 55 to 60 were collected before ART initiation and 129 after ART initiation. Repertoires were downsampled to 5000 TRB nucleotide sequences, and summary statistics were averaged over 100 downsampling iterations. The analysis kept only TRB sequences whose CDR3 regions were at least seven amino acids long. Two measures captured diversity: a Shannon entropy-derived clonality score and the Gini coefficient. In the repertoire networks, any two of the top 5000 CDR3 amino acid sequences were linked whenever the two sequences differed by an edit distance of one. For TRB CDR3 amino acid sequences, GLIPH2 was used to predict antigen specificity groups and MHC restriction. CDR3 amino acid sequences were matched against VDJdb and McPAS-TCR to flag known CMV, EBV, HIV or tissue antigen associations. Pre-ART, post-ART and control groups were compared with Wilcoxon signed-rank tests and Holm-Bonferroni correction. TCRdb holds this immuneACCESS table with in-frame rearrangements only. Some clones are missing; in checked studies, unresolved V genes explain under half, and the rest has no known cause. That table is the source of V, J and clone size, and D and trimming were worked out from the DNA. The sample data list 20,000 to 25,000 clones, and 80% to 95% of these were observed just once. About 7.2% of the sample is taken by the ten largest.

Worth noting for this clone: Its antigen target is currently unknown. No quality values exist for individual bases; no much larger clone is one base distant.

To be included, a participant needed at least one PBMC sample from before ART initiation plus at least two post-ART samples. Treatment was received in the United States of America by all participants with HIV. Before DNA extraction, cryopreserved samples of roughly 1-10 million PBMC were thawed and washed. At the time of the earliest PBMC sample for each participant with HIV, ages ranged from about 20 to 55 years. PBMC samples from each participant spanned 1-4 timepoints before ART initiation and 2-8 timepoints after ART initiation, with a median of 7 samples. For every participant, serial HIV viral load, CD4+ T-cell count, ART history and demographic data were obtained. A Qiagen kit on a QIAcube was used to extract genomic DNA from unsorted PBMC, with samples processed in batches of 12. The starting material was unsorted PBMCs, obtained 4.4 years after starting antiretroviral therapy. The source of this sequence is a woman in her 50s with HIV.

The sequenced DNA: TGTGCCAGCAGCCTTGCCGGGACACGCCTTTATCTGGAGGCCAACGTCCTGACTTTC. This is translated as CASSLAGTRLYLEANVLTF. The rearranged chain carries TRBV7-2 and TRBJ2-6, and perhaps TRBD1 as D gene, on 6 matching bases. Sequences SGHTA (CDR1) and FQGNSA (CDR2) are obtained from the germline V gene. The CDR3, cysteine through phenylalanine, is 19 amino acids long. This entry keeps only the CDR3 DNA: 57 bases, framed from base 1. V is shortened by 5 bases, J by 6 bases, and the region joining them spans 26 bases.